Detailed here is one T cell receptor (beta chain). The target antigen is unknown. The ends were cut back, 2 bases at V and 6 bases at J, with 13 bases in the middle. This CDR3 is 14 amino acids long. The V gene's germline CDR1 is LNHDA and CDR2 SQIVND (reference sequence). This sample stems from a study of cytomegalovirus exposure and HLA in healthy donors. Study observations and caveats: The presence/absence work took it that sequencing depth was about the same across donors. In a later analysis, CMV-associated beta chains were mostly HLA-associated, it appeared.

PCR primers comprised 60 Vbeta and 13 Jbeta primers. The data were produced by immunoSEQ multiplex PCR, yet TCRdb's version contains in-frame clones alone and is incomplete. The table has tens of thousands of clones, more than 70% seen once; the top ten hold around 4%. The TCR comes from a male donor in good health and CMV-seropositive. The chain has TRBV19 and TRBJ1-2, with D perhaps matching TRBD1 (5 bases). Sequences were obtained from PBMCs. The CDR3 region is CASSIPRQGDGYTF. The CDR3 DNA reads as TGTGCCAGTAGTATACCCCGGCAGGGCGATGGCTACACCTTC.